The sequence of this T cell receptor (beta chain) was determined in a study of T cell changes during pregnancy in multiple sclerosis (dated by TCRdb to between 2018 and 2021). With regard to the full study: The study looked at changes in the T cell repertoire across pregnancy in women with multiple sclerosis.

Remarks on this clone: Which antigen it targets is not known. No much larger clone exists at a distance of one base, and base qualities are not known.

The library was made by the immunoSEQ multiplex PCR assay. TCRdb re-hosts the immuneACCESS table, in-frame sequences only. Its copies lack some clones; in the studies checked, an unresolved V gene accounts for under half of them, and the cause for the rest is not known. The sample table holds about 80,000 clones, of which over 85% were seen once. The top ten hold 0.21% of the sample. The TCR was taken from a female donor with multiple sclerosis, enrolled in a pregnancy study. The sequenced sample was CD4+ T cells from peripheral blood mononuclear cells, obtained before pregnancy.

The nucleotide sequence reads as follows: TGTGCCAGCAGTTCCAGCGGGAGCTACGAGCAGTACTTC. Its translation reads: CASSSSGSYEQYF. The V and J segments used are TRBV7-7 and TRBJ2-7; 8 central nucleotides agree with TRBD2. The germline V gene (reference sequence) sets CDR1 to SSHAT and CDR2 to FNYEAQ. For this chain, trimming is 6 bases at the V end and 3 bases at the J end, and the number of junction bases without a gene match is 4. The CDR3, cysteine through phenylalanine, is 13 amino acids long. The entry retains the CDR3 DNA only, 39 bases that are in frame from base 1.